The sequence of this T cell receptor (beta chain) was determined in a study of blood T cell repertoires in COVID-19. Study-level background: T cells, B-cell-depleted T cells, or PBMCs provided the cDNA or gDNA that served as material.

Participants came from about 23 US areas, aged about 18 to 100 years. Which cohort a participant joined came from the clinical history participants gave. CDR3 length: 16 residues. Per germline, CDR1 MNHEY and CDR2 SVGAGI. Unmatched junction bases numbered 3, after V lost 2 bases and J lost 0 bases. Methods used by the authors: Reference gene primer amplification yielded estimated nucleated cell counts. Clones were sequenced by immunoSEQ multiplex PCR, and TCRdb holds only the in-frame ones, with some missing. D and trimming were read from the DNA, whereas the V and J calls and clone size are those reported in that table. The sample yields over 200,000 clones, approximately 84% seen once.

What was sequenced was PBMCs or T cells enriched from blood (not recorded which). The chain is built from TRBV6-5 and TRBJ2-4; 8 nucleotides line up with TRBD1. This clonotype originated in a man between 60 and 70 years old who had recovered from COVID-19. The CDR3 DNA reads TGTGCCAGCAGTTACAAGACAGGGGTAGCCAAAAACATTCAGTACTTC. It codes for CASSYKTGVAKNIQYF.